This T cell receptor beta chain was found in a study of high-grade serous ovarian cancer treatment subgroups (dated by TCRdb to the early 2020s). Study-wide context: Sequencing yielded a mean of around 14,000 reads and thousands of unique TCR beta rearrangements per sample. TCR beta repertoires were profiled in patients with high-grade serous ovarian cancer who were grouped, under a laparoscopic triage algorithm, by complete gross resection or by neoadjuvant chemotherapy response. Of the approximately 30 patients in the cohort, around 10 had no residual disease after primary surgery (R0), around 10 were excellent NACT responders, and around 10 were poor NACT responders. One primary tumor sample and two metastatic tumor samples were contributed by each patient, so that some 96 samples were obtained in total. Study-wide conclusions, independent of this receptor: Repertoire similarity ranging from roughly 0.1 to 0.79 was observed between tumors from the same patient, whereas almost no similarity was observed between different patients. Because bulk tumor TCR sequencing provided no spatial information, insight into HGSC tumor complexity and diversity was limited. TCR repertoire analyses focused on CDR3; CDR1 and CDR2 were not analyzed. TCR clonal relatedness correlated positively with neoantigen level and, by trend, with copy number variation and mutation load from whole-genome sequencing.

Tumor samples were collected prior to definitive surgery or chemotherapy. Genomic DNA was extracted by the MD Anderson Biospecimen Extraction Resource, and TCR sequencing was done by the MD Anderson Cancer Genomics Laboratory. Note on this clone: No cognate antigen has been identified for it. Per-base quality was not reported, and no clone a single base away is much larger than it.

CDR1 and CDR2, per the germline V gene, are MNHEY and SVGAGI. From the cysteine through the phenylalanine, the CDR3 covers 13 amino acids. The kept DNA is CDR3 alone, 39 bases in frame from the first base. V and J are truncated by 9 bases and 4 bases respectively, leaving an intervening sequence of 12 bases. The approximately 86 tumor samples underwent high-throughput TCR profiling using ImmunoSEQ. Regarding the original processing steps: To measure repertoire diversity, the metrics used were richness (unique productive sequences), clonality, evenness and relatedness, and the Bhattacharyya coefficient was used to assess similarity between samples. Conclusions stayed consistent in a sensitivity analysis that left out TCRs with fewer than two reads. The table was pulled from immuneACCESS by TCRdb, which kept in-frame rearrangements only. Such tables lose some clones; where checked, under half of the loss comes from unresolved V genes, and the rest has no known cause. V, J and clone size were drawn from that table, and D and trimming were deduced from the DNA. The sample data list about 16,000 clones, and 73% of these were observed just once. The leading ten clones occupy 3.5% to 5% of the sample.

The clonotype comes from a human donor with high-grade serous ovarian cancer. This chain is built from TRBV6-5 and TRBJ2-2; too little of a D gene remains to name it. The specimen was tumor tissue. The CDR3 protein sequence reads: CASRQPVTGELFF. The nucleotide sequence is TGTGCCAGTAGGCAGCCCGTCACCGGGGAGCTGTTTTTT.